What follows are 27 T cell receptor beta chains derived from one specimen sequenced in a study of T cell repertoires in cytomegalovirus infection. Via MiXCR, TCRdb re-called the reads, giving one row per CDR3 protein. The data show nearly 650,000 distinct CDR3 sequences, around 24% seen once. Material for sequencing was CD8+ T cells from PBMCs. These TCRs come from a human donor in good health (CMV status not recorded). Some clones in this sample may be carry-over from other donors' samples.

This chain uses TRBV10-2 with TRBJ2-1, with D maybe TRBD2 (5 bases). The germline V gene encodes CDR1 WSHSY and CDR2 SAAADI. The CDR3 consists of 13 residues. V lost 6 bases and J 6 bases, leaving 12 bases between the germline ends. The CDR3 sequence is CASREVSPNEQFF. The CDR3, as DNA: TGCGCCAGCAGGGAGGTCTCCCCCAATGAGCAGTTCTTC.

This chain joins TRBV2 and TRBJ2-5; D not resolved. Trimming removed 1 base at V and 0 bases at J, with 9 bases between. This CDR3 spans 15 amino acids. Germline loops: CDR1 SNHLY, CDR2 FYNNEI. The CDR3 nucleotides read TGTGCCAGCAGTGAAGGGGCAGCACACCAAGAGACCCAGTACTTC. It encodes CASSEGAAHQETQYF.

On this clonotype: One base away lies a much larger clone, so this may be a sequencing read error. The rearrangement links TRBV7-7 to TRBJ1-1, with TRBD1 identical over 8 bases. CDR1 and CDR2 from the germline V gene are SSHAT and FNYEAQ (reference sequence). The CDR3 runs to 16 residues. In nucleotides, the CDR3 is TGTGCCAGCAGATTAGCGAAACAGGGGGGGTCCACTGAAGCTTTCTTT. It codes for CASRLAKQGGSTEAFF.

J is TRBJ2-7 and V is TRBV7-2, with D uncertain. Germline CDR1 is SGHTA and CDR2 is FQGNSA. The CDR3 runs to 13 residues. V was trimmed by 5 bases and J by 3 bases, leaving 11 bases between them. CDR3 sequence (DNA): TGTGCCAGCAGCCTAGTGATAGACTACGAGCAGTACGTC. Translating it yields CASSLVIDYEQYV.

This clonotype appeared many times. V and J are TRBV7-8 and TRBJ1-2, with 9 bases lining up with TRBD1. Germline V gene data show CDR1 as SGHVS and CDR2 as FQNEAQ. V gave up 9 bases and J gave up 4 bases; unmatched junction bases: 6. This CDR3 has 13 amino acids. Here the CDR3 DNA reads TGTGCCAGTGGGACAGGGTCGGGCTATGGCTACACCTTC. Protein product: CASGTGSGYGYTF.

This clonotype came up a few times. This chain joins TRBV7-2 and TRBJ1-1, with D perhaps matching TRBD1 (5 bases). The CDR3 runs to 15 residues. Germline CDR1 SGHTA, CDR2 FQGNSA. V was trimmed by 5 bases and J by 1 base, leaving 14 bases between them. The CDR3, as DNA: TGTGCCAGCAGCCGACGGAAGGGGTCGAACACTGAAGCTTTCTTT. This sequence encodes CASSRRKGSNTEAFF.

This clonotype was seen a handful of times. This chain connects TRBV12-3 or TRBV12-4 to TRBJ1-6; possible D gene TRBD1, 5 bases. The ends were cut back, 5 bases at V and 8 bases at J, with 10 bases in the middle. The CDR3 spans 13 residues. The CDR3 DNA is TGTGCCAGCAGTCTGGGACGCGATTCACCCCTCCACTTT. Encoded protein: CASSLGRDSPLHF.

This clonotype showed up many times. The chain joins TRBV19 to TRBJ1-5, with D perhaps TRBD1 (5 bases). This CDR3 region has 18 residues. Germline V gene data show CDR1 as LNHDA and CDR2 as SQIVND (reference sequence). V lost 5 bases and J lost 5, with 25 bases in between. The CDR3 reads CASSFRQFSRWGDQPQHF. The CDR3 nucleotides read TGTGCCAGTAGTTTCAGACAGTTTTCTCGCTGGGGAGATCAGCCCCAGCATTTT. Full variable domain (remainder filled in from reference TRBV19 and TRBJ1-5): DGGITQSPKYLFRKEGQNVTLSCEQNLNHDAMYWYRQDPGQGLRLIYYSQIVNDFQKGDIAEGYSVSREKKESFPLTVTSAQKNPTAFYLCASSFRQFSRWGDQPQHFGDGTRLSIL.

In this sample, this clonotype turned up many times. V and J are TRBV14 and TRBJ1-6; a possible D gene is TRBD1 (5 bases). Between the trimmed V and J ends, which lost 1 base and 8 bases, there was a span of 21 bases. This CDR3 comprises 18 residues. Germline V gives CDR1 SGHDN, CDR2 FVKESK. The CDR3 reads CASSQAGLVGEIHSPLHF. The CDR3 region has the DNA TGTGCCAGCAGCCAAGCCGGGCTGGTAGGGGAGATTCATTCACCCCTCCACTTT.

About this clonotype itself: This may be a read error, as it is one base from a much larger clone. V and J are TRBV7-8 and TRBJ1-1; D is perhaps TRBD1 (5 bases). CDR1 and CDR2 from the germline V gene are SGHVS and FQNEAQ. The CDR3 is 14 residues long. Trimming shortened V by 6 bases and J by 3 bases, and 14 bases separated the two germline ends. CDR3 DNA: TGTGCCAGCAGATTGAGGGGCGATGACACTGAAGCTTTCTTT. Its translation is CASRLRGDDTEAFF.

This clonotype was counted between two and nine times. The genes are TRBV28 and TRBJ1-6; D ambiguous. The CDR3 sequence is 16 residues long. The V gene lost 4 bases and the J gene lost 7 bases, with 17 bases spanning the gap. CDR1 and CDR2 (germline): MDHEN, SYDVKM. The CDR3 sequence is CASSSPWEIRNSPLHF. In nucleotides, the CDR3 is TGTGCCAGCAGTTCGCCCTGGGAGATTCGGAATTCACCCCTCCACTTT.

This clonotype appeared a few times. The chain has TRBV7-9 and TRBJ2-7; D is uncertain. Germline CDR1 and CDR2: SEHNR and FQNEAQ (reference sequence). With 4 bases removed from V and 5 bases from J, the gap between germline ends came to 12 bases. The CDR3 has 13 amino acids. CDR3 DNA sequence: TGTGCCAGCAGCTCCTCTAAAGAGAACGAGCAGTACTTC. This translates into CASSSSKENEQYF.

This clonotype was detected ten times or more. The rearrangement uses TRBV12-5 and TRBJ2-2; 9 bases fit TRBD1. This CDR3 is built from 15 residues. Germline CDR1 and CDR2: LGHNT and FRNRAP. The V and J ends lost 4 bases and 4 bases, in that order; junction bases with no gene match: 4. CDR3 sequence reads: CASGSGTGSTGELFF. CDR3 sequence (DNA): TGTGCTAGTGGTTCAGGGACAGGGTCCACCGGGGAGCTGTTTTTT.

CDR3 bases: TGCAGCGCAGGGACAGGGGGTTCCTACGAGCAGTACTTC. Protein: CSAGTGGSYEQYF. This sequence joins TRBV29-1 and TRBJ2-7; TRBD1 matches at 11 bases. CDR1 SQVTM and CDR2 ANQGSEA come from the germline V gene. V was clipped by 7 bases and J by 1 base; unmatched bases: 3. The CDR3 runs to 13 residues.

The table lists this clonotype with a few counts. This sequence joins TRBV29-1 and TRBJ2-1, with 8 positions matching TRBD2. With 3 bases clipped from V and 10 bases from J, the junction kept 8 bases outside the gene matches. In germline, CDR1 is SQVTM, CDR2 ANQGSEA. The CDR3 contains 13 residues. For the CDR3, the DNA is TGCAGCGTTGACCGGGGGGGCAATAGGGAGCAGTTCTTC. Its translation is CSVDRGGNREQFF.

This clonotype was seen ten or more times. The gene calls are TRBV7-2 and TRBJ1-5, with D possibly being TRBD1 (6 bases). Germline CDR1 reads SGHTA; CDR2 reads FQGNSA. V was trimmed by 3 bases and J by 6 bases, leaving 12 bases between them. There are 14 residues in the CDR3. The DNA of the CDR3 is TGTGCCAGCAGCTTCCTGGGGGCAGGTCAGCCCCAGCATTTT. Translation gives CASSFLGAGQPQHF.

To note about this clonotype: One end of the junction fails to match germline, which may point to a read error. CDR3 nucleotides: TGTGTCAGCGCGGGGACCTACGAGCAGTACTTC. Amino acid sequence: CVSAGTYEQYF. J is TRBJ2-7 and V is TRBV2, with D possibly matching TRBD2 (6 bases). CDR1 is SNHLY, CDR2 FYNNEI, per germline. The length of the CDR3 is 11 residues.

This clonotype was found many times. This sequence joins TRBV6-6 and TRBJ2-2; TRBD2 aligns across 9 bases. The CDR3 is made up of 17 amino acids. V lost 5 bases to trimming and J lost 5 bases; unmatched junction nucleotides: 12. CDR1 MNHNY and CDR2 SVGAGI come from the germline V gene (reference sequence). CDR3 sequence reads: CASSARAGGYTTGELFF. CDR3 nucleotide sequence: TGTGCCAGCAGTGCAAGAGCGGGGGGATATACTACCGGGGAGCTGTTTTTT.

This clonotype showed up just a few times. The V gene is TRBV6-5, the J gene TRBJ2-7; D gene unclear. Germline lookup yields CDR1 MNHEY and CDR2 SVGAGI. Deletions cut 4 bases from V and 0 bases from J, with 10 bases between. The CDR3 sequence is 14 residues long. The CDR3 DNA is TGTGCCAGCAGTTCAGGACCATACTCCTACGAGCAGTACGTC. It specifies CASSSGPYSYEQYV.

The rearrangement uses TRBV5-1 and TRBJ2-1; no reliable D call. Deletions cut 0 bases from V and 13 bases from J, with 14 bases between. CDR3 length: 13 residues. Germline CDR1 reads SGHRS; CDR2 reads YFSETQ. CDR3 sequence: CASSLETVKDQFF. DNA of the CDR3: TGCGCCAGCAGCTTGGAAACAGTTAAGGATCAGTTCTTC. The full variable domain, its missing parts supplied by reference TRBV5-1 and TRBJ2-1, is KAGVTQTPRYLIKTRGQQVTLSCSPISGHRSVSWYQQTPGQGLQFLFEYFSETQRNKGNFPGRFSGRQFSNSRSEMNVSTLELGDSALYLCASSLETVKDQFFGPGTRLTVL.

This clonotype was picked up a small number of times. The rearrangement links TRBV6-6 to TRBJ2-7; D may be TRBD1 (6 bases). The CDR3 is 13 amino acids. Germline loops: CDR1 MNHNY, CDR2 SVGAGI (reference sequence). The V end lost 7 bases, the J end lost 2 bases, and 12 bases lay between the germline ends. CDR3 sequence: CASNHGQTYEQYV. The CDR3 DNA sequence: TGTGCCAGCAACCACGGACAGACCTACGAGCAGTACGTC.

This clonotype was picked up a small number of times. The chain recombines TRBV28 with TRBJ2-7; the match to TRBD2 covers 9 bases. CDR3 length: 14 residues. Germline loops: CDR1 MDHEN, CDR2 SYDVKM. The V segment lost 5 bases and the J segment 5 bases; nucleotides outside the gene matches: 7. CDR3: CASSEAGGVNEQYV. The DNA of the CDR3 is TGTGCCAGCAGTGAAGCGGGGGGAGTGAACGAGCAGTACGTC.

The V gene is TRBV6-2 or TRBV6-3, the J gene TRBJ2-3, with D perhaps matching TRBD2 (6 bases). This CDR3 has 15 amino acids. V was shortened by 2 bases and J by 2 bases, with 11 bases between the two germline ends. Germline V gene sequence: CDR1 MNHEY, CDR2 SVGEGT. The CDR3: CASSYVAAFTDTQYF. The CDR3 bases are TGTGCCAGCAGTTACGTAGCGGCCTTCACAGATACGCAGTATTTT.

This clonotype was recorded a few times. V usage is TRBV24-1 and J usage is TRBJ2-7; no firm D call. Trimming took 9 bases from V and 0 from J, leaving 14 bases between them. Germline loops: CDR1 KGHDR, CDR2 SFDVKD. CDR3 length: 14 residues. CDR3 region: CATQPVANSYEQYV. CDR3 bases: TGTGCCACCCAGCCGGTGGCAAACTCCTACGAGCAGTACGTC.

The rearrangement uses TRBV5-8 and TRBJ1-5; D not resolved. There are 17 residues in the CDR3. CDR1 is SGHTS, CDR2 YDEGEE, per germline. Trimming left V 4 bases short and J 3 bases short, with 20 bases between. This CDR3 is CASSEDGAWDDNQPQHF. DNA of the CDR3: TGTGCCAGCAGCGAGGACGGCGCCTGGGATGACAATCAGCCCCAGCATTTT.

V usage is TRBV6-5 and J usage is TRBJ2-7; D tentatively fits TRBD1 or TRBD2 (5 bases each). The CDR3 runs 12 residues. Germline loops: CDR1 MNHEY, CDR2 SVGAGI. Between the trimmed V and J ends, which lost 9 bases and 2 bases, there was a span of 11 bases. The CDR3 DNA follows: TGTGCCAGTTTCGGGGCTGCCTACGAGCAGTACTTC. Its translation is CASFGAAYEQYF.

The chain couples TRBV10-3 to TRBJ2-7; TRBD1 aligns across 8 bases. The V and J ends lost 11 bases and 2 bases, in that order; junction bases with no gene match: 5. Germline loops: CDR1 ENHRY, CDR2 SYGVKD. The CDR3 totals 12 residues. DNA for the CDR3: TGTGCCGTCGGACAGGGAGCCTACGAGCAGTACTTC. Translating it yields CAVGQGAYEQYF.